One and the same sample provided the 9 T cell receptor beta chains below, sequenced in a study of CD8 T cells in Susac syndrome (dated by TCRdb to between 2018 and 2021). The library was made by the immunoSEQ multiplex PCR assay. RNA was extracted using the RNeasy kit, and roughly 0.5 to 1 microgram was reverse transcribed with random hexamers. TCRdb applied fastp at Q25 and MiXCR to the public reads, then kept only in-frame beta chains. CDR3 protein sequences are deduplicated, and each keeps its most common genes and DNA. Within this sample are approximately 210,000 distinct CDR3 sequences, with nearly 97% of them counted one time only. 0.085% to 0.095% of the sample belongs to the ten largest clones. The sequenced material came from CD4+ T cells from PBMCs. Receptor source: a human donor with multiple sclerosis.

The V gene is TRBV7-6, the J gene TRBJ2-5; D might be TRBD1 or TRBD2, each matching 5 bases. This CDR3 contains 16 residues. CDR1 is SGHVS, CDR2 FNYEAQ, per germline. V lost 7 bases and J lost 3, with 21 bases in between. The CDR3 sequence: CASTPRATGTEETQYF. The CDR3 DNA sequence: TGTGCCAGCACTCCAAGGGCCACCGGGACCGAAGAGACCCAGTACTTC.

V gene TRBV20-1 combines with J gene TRBJ2-7; D remains unclear. The CDR3 totals 13 residues. Germline V lookup: CDR1 DFQATT, CDR2 SNEGSKA (reference sequence). V dropped 1 base and J dropped 9 bases, with 16 bases sitting between them. Here the CDR3 DNA reads TGCAGTGCTAGAGTGGATGAGTCAATCGGGCAGTACTTC. Its protein is CSARVDESIGQYF.

The rearrangement uses TRBV2 and TRBJ2-2; 7 bases are shared with TRBD1. V lost 6 bases to trimming and J lost 4 bases; unmatched junction nucleotides: 8. Germline V CDR1 and CDR2: SNHLY, FYNNEI. The CDR3 spans 15 residues. The CDR3 reads CASREQGPRTGELFF. The CDR3 DNA sequence: TGTGCCAGCAGGGAACAGGGGCCGCGCACCGGGGAGCTGTTTTTT.

This chain links TRBV6-5 with TRBJ1-1; D is undetermined. Germline V CDR1 and CDR2: MNHEY, SVGAGI. This CDR3 is 12 amino acids long. V lost 8 bases and J 2 bases, leaving 9 bases between the germline ends. CDR3 sequence (DNA): TGTGCCAGCGGTGAGATAAACACTGAAGCTTTCTTT. Residues: CASGEINTEAFF.

This clonotype was found once. The chain is built from TRBV7-9 and TRBJ1-1; D is undetermined. CDR1 and CDR2 from the germline V gene are SEHNR and FQNEAQ (reference sequence). The CDR3 has 15 residues. The V and J ends lost 0 bases and 1 base respectively, with 9 bases between them. DNA for the CDR3: TGTGCCAGCAGCTTAGCAGGTGGGAGGAACACTGAAGCTTTCTTT. Its protein product is CASSLAGGRNTEAFF.

This rearrangement joins TRBV20-1 to TRBJ1-5; no reliable D call. Germline V CDR1 and CDR2: DFQATT, SNEGSKA (reference sequence). This CDR3 has 15 residues. V lost 2 bases to trimming and J lost 3 bases, with 14 bases between them. In DNA form, the CDR3 reads TGCAGTGCTAGAAAGGGAGGATCTTACAATCAGCCCCAGCATTTT. Translating gives CSARKGGSYNQPQHF.

The chain is built from TRBV4-2 and TRBJ2-7; D is possibly TRBD2 (7 bases). Trimming pared 0 bases from V and 3 bases from J, leaving 12 bases between. Germline lookup yields CDR1 LGHNA and CDR2 YNFKEQ. The CDR3 has 15 amino acids. Written as DNA, the CDR3 is TGTGCCAGCAGCCAAGATCAAGGGGGGGACTACGAGCAGTACTTC. Translated: CASSQDQGGDYEQYF.

This chain joins TRBV3-1 and TRBJ2-7, with 8 positions matching TRBD1. V was clipped by 3 bases and J by 2 bases; unmatched bases: 6. The CDR3 length is 15 residues. Germline V lookup: CDR1 LGHDT, CDR2 YNNKEL (reference sequence). The CDR3 DNA sequence: TGTGCCAGCAGCCAGAGCGGACAGGGTGCCTACGAGCAGTACTTC. It is translated as CASSQSGQGAYEQYF.

V is TRBV7-9 and J is TRBJ1-6; TRBD1 is a possible D gene (5 bases). V was shortened by 5 bases and J by 7 bases, with 18 bases between the two germline ends. This CDR3 contains 16 residues. Germline V gives CDR1 SEHNR, CDR2 FQNEAQ (reference sequence). This CDR3 is CASSRTMGTVNSPLHF. Written as DNA, the CDR3 is TGTGCCAGCAGCAGAACCATGGGGACGGTAAATTCACCCCTCCACTTT. The entire variable domain, with the rest obtained from reference TRBV7-9 and TRBJ1-6, is as follows: DTGVSQNPRHKITKRGQNVTFRCDPISEHNRLYWYRQTLGQGPEFLTYFQNEAQLEKSRLLSDRFSAERPKGSFSTLEIQRTEQGDSAMYLCASSRTMGTVNSPLHFGNGTRLTVT.